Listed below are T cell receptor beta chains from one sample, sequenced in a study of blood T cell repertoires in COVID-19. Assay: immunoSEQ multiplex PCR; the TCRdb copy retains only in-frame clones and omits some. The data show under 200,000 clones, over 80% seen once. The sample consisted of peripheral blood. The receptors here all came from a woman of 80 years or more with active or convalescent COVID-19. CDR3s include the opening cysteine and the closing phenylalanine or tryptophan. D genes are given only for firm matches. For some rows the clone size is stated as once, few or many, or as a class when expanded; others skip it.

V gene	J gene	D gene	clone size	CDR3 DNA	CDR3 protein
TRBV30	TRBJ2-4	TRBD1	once	TGTGCGGCCGGGACAGGGACGAACATTCAGTACTTC	CAAGTGTNIQYF
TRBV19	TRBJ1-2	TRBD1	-	TGTGCCAGTAGTCCCGGGACAGGGGGCGCAGAAGGCTACACCTTC	CASSPGTGGAEGYTF
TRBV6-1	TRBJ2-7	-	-	TGTGCCAGCAGTGAAGATGGGGGACACCTCTACGAGCAGTACTTC	CASSEDGGHLYEQYF
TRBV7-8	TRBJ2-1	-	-	TGTGCCAGCAGCTTAATCGATAGCCCCTACAATGAGCAGTTCTTC	CASSLIDSPYNEQFF
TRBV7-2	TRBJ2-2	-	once	TGTGCCAGCAGCTTATACAGAAACACCGGGGAGCTGTTTTTT	CASSLYRNTGELFF
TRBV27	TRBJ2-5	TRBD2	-	TGTGCCAGCAGTTTAAGGGTGACGGGGGGATTGTGGGAGACCCAGTACTTC	CASSLRVTGGLWETQYF
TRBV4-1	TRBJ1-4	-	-	TGCGCCAGCAGCCAAGATGTTACAGCTATTAATGAAAAACTGTTTTTT	CASSQDVTAINEKLFF
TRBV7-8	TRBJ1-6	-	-	TGTGCCAGCGGTCATCGGGAGAGCCATTCACCCCTCCACTTT	CASGHRESHSPLHF
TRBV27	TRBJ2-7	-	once	TGTGCCAGCAGTACCAGGACGGGGATAGGGGAGCAGTACTTC	CASSTRTGIGEQYF
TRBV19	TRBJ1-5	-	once	TGTGCCAGTGAACAGGTCGGGGGGCAGCCCCAGCATTTT	CASEQVGGQPQHF
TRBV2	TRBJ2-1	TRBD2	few	TGTGCCGAGGGGACGGGACGGCTAGCGGGAGACTATAATGAGCAGTTCTTC	CAEGTGRLAGDYNEQFF
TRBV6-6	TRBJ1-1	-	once	TGTGCCAGCAGTTACGCAGAACCGAACACTGAAGCTTTCTTT	CASSYAEPNTEAFF
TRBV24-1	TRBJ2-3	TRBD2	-	TGTGCCACCAGTGATTCGGGACTAGCGGGGTCGTTGGATACGCAGTATTTT	CATSDSGLAGSLDTQYF
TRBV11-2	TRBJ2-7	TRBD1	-	TGTGCCAGCAGTCGAACCGGGACAGGGCCCTACGAGCAGTACTTC	CASSRTGTGPYEQYF
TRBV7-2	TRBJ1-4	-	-	TGTGCCAGCAGCCGTACAACTAATGAAAAACTGTTTTTT	CASSRTTNEKLFF
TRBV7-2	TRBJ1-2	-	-	TGTGCCAGCGGGGCAAGGGGCGAGAGTGGCTACACCTTC	CASGARGESGYTF
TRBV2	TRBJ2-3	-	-	TGTGCCAGCAGAGGCCGCCCGGGACTCCCACGAGGAACAGATACGCAGTATTTT	CASRGRPGLPRGTDTQYF
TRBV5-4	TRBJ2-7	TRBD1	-	TGTGCCAGCAGCGACCTGGACAGGGACGAGCAGTACTTC	CASSDLDRDEQYF
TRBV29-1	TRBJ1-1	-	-	TGCAGCGTTGGACACTTTGAAGCTTTCTTT	CSVGHFEAFF
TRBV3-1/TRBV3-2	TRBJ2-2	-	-	TGTGCCAGCAGCCAAGGTAGCCCCCTTGGCGCCGGGGAGCTGTTTTTT	CASSQGSPLGAGELFF
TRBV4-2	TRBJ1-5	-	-	TGTGCCAGCAGCCAGCAGAGCAATCAGCCCCAGCATTTT	CASSQQSNQPQHF
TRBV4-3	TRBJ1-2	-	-	TGCGCCAGCAGCCAAGAGGAGGGCTATGGCTACACCTTC	CASSQEEGYGYTF
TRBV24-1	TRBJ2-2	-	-	TGTGCCACCAGTGACGCGGACAGAAGCACCGGGGAGCTGTTTTTT	CATSDADRSTGELFF